This TCR beta chain stems from a study of cytomegalovirus exposure and HLA in healthy donors. Study-level results: Published work reported that the classifier diagnosed cytomegalovirus status with high specificity and sensitivity. Common viral pathogens (according to a later analysis) appeared linked to several of the most significant clusters. TCR beta sequences numbering roughly 18,000 were associated with HLA alleles at 0.05 false discovery rate in a later analysis.

With 60 Vbeta and 13 Jbeta primers, the PCR was carried out. Here immunoSEQ multiplex PCR was the method, and the copy in TCRdb shows in-frame clones only, minus some. This sample carries 150,000 to 180,000 clones, around 74% of them seen once, and the ten largest clones take roughly 2.8%. Comments on this clone: Its specificity is unknown.

This CDR3 is 14 amino acids long. The germline V gene has CDR1 MNHNS and CDR2 SASEGT. V was pared by 7 bases and J by 4 bases, with 6 bases of the junction left unmatched. This receptor was taken from a man aged 18-30 years in good health and CMV-seronegative. The sample comprised PBMCs. The chain employs TRBV6-1 and TRBJ2-1, with 8 positions matching TRBD1. The CDR3 loop is CASTRQGRYNEQFF. The DNA for the CDR3 is TGTGCCAGCACTAGACAGGGGAGGTACAATGAGCAGTTCTTC.